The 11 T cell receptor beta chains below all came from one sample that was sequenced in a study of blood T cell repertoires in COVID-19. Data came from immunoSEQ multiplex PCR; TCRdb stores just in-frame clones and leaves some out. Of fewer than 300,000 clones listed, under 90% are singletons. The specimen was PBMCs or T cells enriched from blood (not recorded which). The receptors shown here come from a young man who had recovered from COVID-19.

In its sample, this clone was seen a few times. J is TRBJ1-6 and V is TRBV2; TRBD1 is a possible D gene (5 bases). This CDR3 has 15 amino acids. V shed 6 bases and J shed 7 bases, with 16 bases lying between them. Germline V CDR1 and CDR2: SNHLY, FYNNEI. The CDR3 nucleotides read TGTGCCAGCAGGGCCCAGGGAGGCCCAAATTCACCCCTCCACTTT. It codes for CASRAQGGPNSPLHF.

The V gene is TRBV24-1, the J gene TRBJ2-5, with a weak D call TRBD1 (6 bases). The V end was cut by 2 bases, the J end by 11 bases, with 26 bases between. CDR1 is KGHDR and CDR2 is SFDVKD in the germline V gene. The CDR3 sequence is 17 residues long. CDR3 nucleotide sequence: TGTGCCACCAGTGATTCCCTCTATGACAGGCCGAAGAGATCTCAGTACTTC. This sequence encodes CATSDSLYDRPKRSQYF.

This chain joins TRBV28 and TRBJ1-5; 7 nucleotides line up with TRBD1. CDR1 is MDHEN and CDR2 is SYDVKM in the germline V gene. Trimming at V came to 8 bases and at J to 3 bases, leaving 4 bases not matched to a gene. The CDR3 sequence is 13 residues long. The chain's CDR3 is CASGTGDNQPQHF. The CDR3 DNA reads TGTGCCAGCGGAACAGGGGACAATCAGCCCCAGCATTTT.

CDR3 nucleotides: TGCGCCAGCAGCCTACAGGGGACCCAGTACTTC. It yields the protein CASSLQGTQYF. The rearrangement uses TRBV5-1 and TRBJ2-5; D might be TRBD1 (6 bases). V lost 4 bases, J lost 7 bases, and 8 bases lay in between. CDR1 is SGHRS, CDR2 YFSETQ, per germline. This CDR3 is built from 11 residues.

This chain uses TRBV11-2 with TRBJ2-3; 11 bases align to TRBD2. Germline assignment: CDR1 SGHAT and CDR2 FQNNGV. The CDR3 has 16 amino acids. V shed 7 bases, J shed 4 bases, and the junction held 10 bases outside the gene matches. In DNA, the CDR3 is TGTGCCAGCACGGAACTAGCGGGGGCGCGCGCAGATACGCAGTATTTT. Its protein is CASTELAGARADTQYF.

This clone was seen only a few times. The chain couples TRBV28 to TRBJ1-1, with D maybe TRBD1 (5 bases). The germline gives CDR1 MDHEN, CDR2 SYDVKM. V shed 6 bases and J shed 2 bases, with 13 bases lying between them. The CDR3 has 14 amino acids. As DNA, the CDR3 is TGTGCCAGCAGCCCCAATCAGGGTAACACTGAAGCTTTCTTT. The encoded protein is CASSPNQGNTEAFF.

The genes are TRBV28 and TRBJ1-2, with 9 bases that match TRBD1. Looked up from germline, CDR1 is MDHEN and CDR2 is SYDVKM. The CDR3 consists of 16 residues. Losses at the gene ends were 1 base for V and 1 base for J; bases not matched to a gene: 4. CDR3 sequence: CASSLYRGRFNYGYTF. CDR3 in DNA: TGTGCCAGCAGTTTATACAGGGGGCGTTTTAACTATGGCTACACCTTC.

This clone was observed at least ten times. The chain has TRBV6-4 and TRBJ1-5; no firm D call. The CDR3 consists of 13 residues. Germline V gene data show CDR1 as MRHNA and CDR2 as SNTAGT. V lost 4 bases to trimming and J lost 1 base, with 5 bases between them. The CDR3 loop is CASSAGSNQPQHF. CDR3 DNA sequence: TGTGCCAGCAGTGCCGGGAGCAATCAGCCCCAGCATTTT.

Here the CDR3 reads CASSRPDFDYNYEQYF. The CDR3 nucleotides read TGTGCCAGCTCACGACCGGACTTCGATTACAACTACGAGCAGTACTTC. J is TRBJ2-7 and V is TRBV18; the D gene is possibly TRBD2 (5 bases). Germline loops: CDR1 KGHSH, CDR2 LQKENI. The CDR3 totals 16 residues. Trimming cost V 4 bases and J 3 bases, with 19 bases left between them.

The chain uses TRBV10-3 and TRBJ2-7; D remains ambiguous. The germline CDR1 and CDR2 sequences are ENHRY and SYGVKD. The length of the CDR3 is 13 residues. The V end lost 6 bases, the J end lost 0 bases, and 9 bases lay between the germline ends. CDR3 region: CAIRSGSSYEQYF. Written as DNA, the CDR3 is TGTGCCATCAGATCAGGCAGCTCCTACGAGCAGTACTTC.

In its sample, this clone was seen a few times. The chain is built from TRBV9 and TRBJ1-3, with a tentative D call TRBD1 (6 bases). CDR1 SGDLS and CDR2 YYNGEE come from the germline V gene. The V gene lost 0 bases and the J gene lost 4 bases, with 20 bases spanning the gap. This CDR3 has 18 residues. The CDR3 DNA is TGTGCCAGCAGCGTAGCCCCCTCCCTCGGGGGGGCGGGAAACACCATATATTTT. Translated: CASSVAPSLGGAGNTIYF.